Each of the 9 T cell receptor beta chains below was sequenced from the same sample in a study of OX40 agonist ivuxolimab in advanced cancers. Data came from immunoSEQ multiplex PCR; TCRdb stores just in-frame clones and leaves some out. The sample contains 30,000 to 40,000 clones, roughly 84% of which appear only once. Sequencing was performed on CD4+ or CD8+ T cells sorted from blood, taken in a trial of the OX40 agonist ivuxolimab. All receptors derive from an adult with an advanced solid tumor such as melanoma, head and neck, liver or kidney cancer.

The rearrangement links TRBV19 to TRBJ2-5, with a tentative D call TRBD2 (6 bases). Trimming removed 5 bases from V and 2 bases from J, with 15 bases in between. CDR1 and CDR2 (germline): LNHDA, SQIVND (reference sequence). The CDR3 covers 15 residues. As DNA, the CDR3 is TGTGCCAGTAGTTCATGGGAGGCCCATCAAGAGACCCAGTACTTC. This gives the protein CASSSWEAHQETQYF.

The chain employs TRBV10-2 and TRBJ2-6; D possibly corresponds to TRBD1 (5 bases). V was shortened by 6 bases and J by 1 base, with 13 bases between the two germline ends. This CDR3 contains 16 residues. Looked up from germline, CDR1 is WSHSY and CDR2 is SAAADI. CDR3: CASRENDRSGANVLTF. The CDR3 DNA follows: TGCGCCAGCAGGGAAAACGACAGATCTGGGGCCAACGTCCTGACTTTC.

The chain combines TRBV28 with TRBJ2-3, with 8 bases that match TRBD1. This CDR3 is 14 amino acids long. The junction had 6 bases not matched to a gene; V was cut back by 5 bases and J by 5 bases. From germline, CDR1 is MDHEN and CDR2 SYDVKM. The CDR3 loop is CASSLRTGKDTQYF. CDR3 DNA sequence: TGTGCCAGCAGTCTTCGGACAGGGAAAGATACGCAGTATTTT. Together with reference TRBV28 and TRBJ2-3, the CDR3 gives the full variable domain: DVKVTQSSRYLVKRTGEKVFLECVQDMDHENMFWYRQDPGLGLRLIYFSYDVKMKEKGDIPEGYSVSREKKERFSLILESASTNQTSMYLCASSLRTGKDTQYFGPGTRLTVL.

The V gene is TRBV5-6, the J gene TRBJ2-7; D possibly corresponds to TRBD1 (5 bases). The CDR3 spans 14 residues. V was clipped by 7 bases and J by 0 bases, with 14 bases between them. The V gene's germline CDR1 is SGHDT and CDR2 YYEEEE. CDR3 in amino acids: CASGLRGNSYEQYF. For the CDR3, the DNA is TGTGCCAGCGGGTTAAGGGGCAACTCCTACGAGCAGTACTTC.

The gene calls are TRBV28 and TRBJ2-4; the D gene is possibly TRBD2 (6 bases). Trimming shortened V by 6 bases and J by 6 bases, and 9 bases separated the two germline ends. The V gene's germline CDR1 is MDHEN and CDR2 SYDVKM. CDR3 length: 12 residues. CDR3 coding DNA: TGTGCCAGCAGGAGCGGGCGAAACATTCAGTACTTC. Its translation is CASRSGRNIQYF.

This chain joins TRBV7-2 and TRBJ1-2; D not resolved. Germline assignment: CDR1 SGHTA and CDR2 FQGNSA. V lost 3 bases and J 2 bases, leaving 10 bases between the germline ends. The CDR3 is 14 amino acids. CDR3 region: CASSFTWVNYGYTF. In nucleotides, the CDR3 is TGTGCCAGCAGCTTTACATGGGTGAACTATGGCTACACCTTC.

V and J are TRBV6-5 and TRBJ1-1; no clear D gene. V was trimmed by 0 bases and J by 5 bases, leaving 13 bases between them. The germline V gene encodes CDR1 MNHEY and CDR2 SVGAGI. This CDR3 has 15 amino acids. The CDR3: CASSYSRLSRTEAFF. Here the CDR3 DNA reads TGTGCCAGCAGTTACTCTCGGCTGTCTAGGACTGAAGCTTTCTTT.

This chain links TRBV28 with TRBJ2-7; D might be TRBD2 (6 bases). The CDR3 has 14 amino acids. Trimming left V 3 bases short and J 5 bases short, with 14 bases between. The germline V gene encodes CDR1 MDHEN and CDR2 SYDVKM. In DNA form, the CDR3 reads TGTGCCAGCAGTTTTCAGGAGGGGCGGCACGAGCAGTACTTC. The encoded protein is CASSFQEGRHEQYF.

Only one count was recorded for this clone. The V call is TRBV27, the J call TRBJ1-1, with D maybe TRBD1 (6 bases). Trimming cost V 7 bases and J 5 bases, with 20 bases left between them. CDR1 MNHEY and CDR2 SMNVEV come from the germline V gene (reference sequence). The CDR3 is 15 amino acids. The DNA for the CDR3 is TGTGCCAGCACCAAACGGGGGGGGGCAGGAACTGAAGCTTTCTTT. Protein product: CASTKRGGAGTEAFF.